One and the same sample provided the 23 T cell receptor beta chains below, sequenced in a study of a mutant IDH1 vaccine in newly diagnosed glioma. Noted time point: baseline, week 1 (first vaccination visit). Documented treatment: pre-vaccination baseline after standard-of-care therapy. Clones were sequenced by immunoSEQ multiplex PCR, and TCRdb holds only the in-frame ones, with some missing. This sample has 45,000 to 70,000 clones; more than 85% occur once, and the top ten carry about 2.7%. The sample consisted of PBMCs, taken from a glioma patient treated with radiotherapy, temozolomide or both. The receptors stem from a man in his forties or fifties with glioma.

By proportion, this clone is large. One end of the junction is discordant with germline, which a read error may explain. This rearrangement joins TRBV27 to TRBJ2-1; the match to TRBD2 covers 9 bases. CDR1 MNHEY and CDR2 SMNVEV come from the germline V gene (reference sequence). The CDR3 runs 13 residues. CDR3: CASTQFAGGPMIF. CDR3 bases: TGTGCCAGCACCCAATTTGCGGGAGGGCCAATGATCTTC.

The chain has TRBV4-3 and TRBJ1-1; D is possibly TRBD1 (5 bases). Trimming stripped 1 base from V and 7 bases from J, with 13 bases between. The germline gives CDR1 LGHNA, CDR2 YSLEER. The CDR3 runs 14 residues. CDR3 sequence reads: CASSQGRGESEAFF. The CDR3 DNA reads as TGCGCCAGCAGCCAAGGCCGGGGGGAGAGTGAAGCTTTCTTT.

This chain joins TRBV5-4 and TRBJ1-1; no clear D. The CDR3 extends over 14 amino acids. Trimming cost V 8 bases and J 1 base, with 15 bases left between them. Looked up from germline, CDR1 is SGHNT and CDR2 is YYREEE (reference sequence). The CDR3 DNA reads TGTGCCAGTACCACAGAAACGGGGAACACTGAAGCTTTCTTT. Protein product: CASTTETGNTEAFF.

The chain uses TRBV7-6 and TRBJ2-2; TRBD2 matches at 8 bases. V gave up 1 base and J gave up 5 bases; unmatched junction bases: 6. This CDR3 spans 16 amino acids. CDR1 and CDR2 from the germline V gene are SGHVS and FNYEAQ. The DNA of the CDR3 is TGTGCCAGCAGCTTAGAGACGGGAGGGGATACCGGGGAGCTGTTTTTT. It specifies CASSLETGGDTGELFF. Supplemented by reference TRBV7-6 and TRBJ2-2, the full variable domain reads GAGVSQSPRYKVTKRGQDVALRCDPISGHVSLYWYRQALGQGPEFLTYFNYEAQQDKSGLPNDRFSAERPEGSISTLTIQRTEQRDSAMYRCASSLETGGDTGELFFGEGSRLTVL.

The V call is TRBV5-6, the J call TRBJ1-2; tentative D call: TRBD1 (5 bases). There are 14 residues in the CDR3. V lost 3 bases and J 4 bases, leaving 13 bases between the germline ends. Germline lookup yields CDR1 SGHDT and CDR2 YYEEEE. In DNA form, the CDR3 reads TGTGCCAGCAGCTGGGGCGACAGAGTCTATGGCTACACCTTC. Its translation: CASSWGDRVYGYTF.

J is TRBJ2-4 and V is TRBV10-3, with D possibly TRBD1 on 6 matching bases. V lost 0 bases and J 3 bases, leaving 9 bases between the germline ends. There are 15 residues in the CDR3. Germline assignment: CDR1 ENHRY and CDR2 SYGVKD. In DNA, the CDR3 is TGTGCCATCAGTGAGTCGCCACAGGGCAAAAACATTCAGTACTTC. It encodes CAISESPQGKNIQYF.

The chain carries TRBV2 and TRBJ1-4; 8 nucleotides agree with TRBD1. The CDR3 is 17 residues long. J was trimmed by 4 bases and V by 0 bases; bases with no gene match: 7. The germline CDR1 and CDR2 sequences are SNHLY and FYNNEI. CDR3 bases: TGTGCCAGCAGTGAAGCGCGGACGACAGGGGTTAATGAAAAACTGTTTTTT. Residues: CASSEARTTGVNEKLFF.

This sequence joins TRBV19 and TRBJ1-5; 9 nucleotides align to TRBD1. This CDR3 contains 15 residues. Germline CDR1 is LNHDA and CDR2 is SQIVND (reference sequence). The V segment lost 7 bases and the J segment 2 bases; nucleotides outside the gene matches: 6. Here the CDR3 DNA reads TGTGCCAGTACCCGGACAGGGGTGGGCAATCAGCCCCAGCATTTT. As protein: CASTRTGVGNQPQHF.

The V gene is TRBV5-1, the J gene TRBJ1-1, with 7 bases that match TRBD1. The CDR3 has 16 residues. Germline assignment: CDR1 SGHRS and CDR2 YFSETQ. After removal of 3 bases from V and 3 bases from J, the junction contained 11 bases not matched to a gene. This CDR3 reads CASSSRQGRGDTEAFF. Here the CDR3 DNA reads TGCGCCAGCAGCTCCCGACAGGGTAGGGGGGACACTGAAGCTTTCTTT.

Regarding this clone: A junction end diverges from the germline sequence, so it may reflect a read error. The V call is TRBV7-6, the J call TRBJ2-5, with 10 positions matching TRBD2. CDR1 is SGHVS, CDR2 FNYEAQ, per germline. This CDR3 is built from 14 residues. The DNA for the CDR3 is TGTGCCAGCAGCGATCAACCGACCGGGCTAGCGGGGGACTTC. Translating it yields CASSDQPTGLAGDF. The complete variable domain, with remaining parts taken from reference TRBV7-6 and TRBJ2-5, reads GAGVSQSPRYKVTKRGQDVALRCDPISGHVSLYWYRQALGQGPEFLTYFNYEAQQDKSGLPNDRFSAERPEGSISTLTIQRTEQRDSAMYRCASSDQPTGLAGDFGPGTRLLVL.

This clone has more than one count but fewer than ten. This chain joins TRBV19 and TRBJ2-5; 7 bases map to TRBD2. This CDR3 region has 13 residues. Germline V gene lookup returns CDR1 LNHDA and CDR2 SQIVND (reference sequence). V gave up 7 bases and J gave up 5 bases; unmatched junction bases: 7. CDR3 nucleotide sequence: TGTGCCAGTAATTCGGGAGGAGCTGAGACCCAGTACTTC. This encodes CASNSGGAETQYF.

Here the CDR3 reads CASERTGTYEAFF. CDR3 sequence (DNA): TGTGCCAGTGAACGGACAGGGACCTATGAAGCTTTCTTT. This chain connects TRBV19 to TRBJ1-1, with TRBD1 matching 8 bases. The CDR3 sequence is 13 residues long. Germline CDR1 and CDR2: LNHDA and SQIVND (reference sequence). The junction had 9 bases not matched to a gene; V was cut back by 8 bases and J by 7 bases.

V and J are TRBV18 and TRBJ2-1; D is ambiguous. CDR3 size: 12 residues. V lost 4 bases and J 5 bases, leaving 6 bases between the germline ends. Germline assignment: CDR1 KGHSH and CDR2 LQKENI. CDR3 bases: TGTGCCAGCTCACGGGTAGACAATGAGCAGTTCTTC. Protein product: CASSRVDNEQFF.

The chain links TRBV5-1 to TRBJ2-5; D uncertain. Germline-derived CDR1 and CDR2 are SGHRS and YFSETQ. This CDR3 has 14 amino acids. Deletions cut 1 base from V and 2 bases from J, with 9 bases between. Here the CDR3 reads CASSLLQQQETQYF. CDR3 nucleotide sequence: TGCGCCAGCAGCTTGTTGCAGCAACAAGAGACCCAGTACTTC.

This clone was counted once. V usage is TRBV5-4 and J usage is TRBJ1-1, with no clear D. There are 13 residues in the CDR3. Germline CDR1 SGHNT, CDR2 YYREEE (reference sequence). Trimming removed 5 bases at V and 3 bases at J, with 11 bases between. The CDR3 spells CASRADLDTEAFF. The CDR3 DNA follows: TGTGCCAGCAGGGCGGACCTAGACACTGAAGCTTTCTTT. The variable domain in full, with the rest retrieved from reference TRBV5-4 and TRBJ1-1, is ETGVTQSPTHLIKTRGQQVTLRCSSQSGHNTVSWYQQALGQGPQFIFQYYREEENGRGNFPPRFSGLQFPNYSSELNVNALELDDSALYLCASRADLDTEAFFGQGTRLTVV.

This CDR3 is CASTSGGVLETQYF. The CDR3 nucleotides read TGTGCCAGCACCTCTGGCGGGGTCCTTGAGACCCAGTACTTC. The chain carries TRBV5-6 and TRBJ2-5; possibly TRBD2 for D (6 bases). CDR1 is SGHDT, CDR2 YYEEEE, per germline. Trimming pared 6 bases from V and 5 bases from J, leaving 17 bases between. The CDR3 has 14 residues.

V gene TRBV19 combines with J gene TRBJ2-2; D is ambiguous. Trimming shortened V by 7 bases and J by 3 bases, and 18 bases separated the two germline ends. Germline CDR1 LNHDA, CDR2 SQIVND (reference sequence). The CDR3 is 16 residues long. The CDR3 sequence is CASTPPPSRDTGELFF. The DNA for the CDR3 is TGTGCCAGTACCCCTCCCCCGAGTAGGGACACCGGGGAGCTGTTTTTT.

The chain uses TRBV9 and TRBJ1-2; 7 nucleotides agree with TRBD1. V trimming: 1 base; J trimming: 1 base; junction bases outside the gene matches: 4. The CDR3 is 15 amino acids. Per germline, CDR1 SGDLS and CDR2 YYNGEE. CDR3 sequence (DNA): TGTGCCAGCAGCGTAAGGACAGGACTTAACTATGGCTACACCTTC. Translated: CASSVRTGLNYGYTF. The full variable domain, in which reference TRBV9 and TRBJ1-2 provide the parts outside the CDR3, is DSGVTQTPKHLITATGQRVTLRCSPRSGDLSVYWYQQSLDQGLQFLIQYYNGEERAKGNILERFSAQQFPDLHSELNLSSLELGDSALYFCASSVRTGLNYGYTFGSGTRLTVV.

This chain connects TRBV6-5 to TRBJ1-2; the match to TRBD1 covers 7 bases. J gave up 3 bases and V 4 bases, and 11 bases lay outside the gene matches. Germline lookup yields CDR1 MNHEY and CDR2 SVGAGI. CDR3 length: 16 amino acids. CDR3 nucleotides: TGTGCCAGCAGTTCACCCGACAGGGATGATGACTATGGCTACACCTTC. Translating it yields CASSSPDRDDDYGYTF.

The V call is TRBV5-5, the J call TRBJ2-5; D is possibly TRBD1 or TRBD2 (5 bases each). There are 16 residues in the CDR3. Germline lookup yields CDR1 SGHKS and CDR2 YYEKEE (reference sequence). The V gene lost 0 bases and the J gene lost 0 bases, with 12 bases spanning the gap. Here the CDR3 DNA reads TGTGCCAGCAGCTTGGCGGGGCAGGTCTACCAAGAGACCCAGTACTTC. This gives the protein CASSLAGQVYQETQYF. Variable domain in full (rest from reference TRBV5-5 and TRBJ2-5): DAGVTQSPTHLIKTRGQQVTLRCSPISGHKSVSWYQQVLGQGPQFIFQYYEKEERGRGNFPDRFSARQFPNYSSELNVNALLLGDSALYLCASSLAGQVYQETQYFGPGTRLLVL.

CDR3 residues: CASSPPRQVEDEKLFF. CDR3 in DNA: TGTGCCAGCAGCCCCCCCCGACAGGTAGAGGATGAAAAACTGTTTTTT. The chain has TRBV7-9 and TRBJ1-4; D is perhaps TRBD1 (6 bases). The V end was cut by 5 bases, the J end by 6 bases, with 19 bases between. This CDR3 has 16 residues. The germline gives CDR1 SEHNR, CDR2 FQNEAQ (reference sequence). The full variable domain, in which reference TRBV7-9 and TRBJ1-4 provide the parts outside the CDR3, is DTGVSQNPRHKITKRGQNVTFRCDPISEHNRLYWYRQTLGQGPEFLTYFQNEAQLEKSRLLSDRFSAERPKGSFSTLEIQRTEQGDSAMYLCASSPPRQVEDEKLFFGSGTQLSVL.

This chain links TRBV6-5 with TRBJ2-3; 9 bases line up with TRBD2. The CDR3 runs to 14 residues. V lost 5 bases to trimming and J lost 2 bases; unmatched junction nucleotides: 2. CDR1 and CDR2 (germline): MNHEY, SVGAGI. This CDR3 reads CASSIAGDTDTQYF. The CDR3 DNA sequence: TGTGCCAGCAGTATAGCGGGGGACACAGATACGCAGTATTTT.

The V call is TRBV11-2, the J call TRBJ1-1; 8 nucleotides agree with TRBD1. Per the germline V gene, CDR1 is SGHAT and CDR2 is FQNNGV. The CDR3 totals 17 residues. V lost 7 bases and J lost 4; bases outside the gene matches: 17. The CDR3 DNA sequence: TGTGCCAGCACCTCGCCCCGGACAGGGTTGTGGGGCACTGAAGCTTTCTTT. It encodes CASTSPRTGLWGTEAFF.